The 24 T cell receptor beta chains below were found in one sample sequenced in a study of response to subunit inactivated influenza vaccine. MiXCR, applied by TCRdb to the RT-PCR reads, yields one record per CDR3 protein. Of about half a million distinct CDR3 sequences in the sample, about 25% were seen once. Sequencing was performed on CD4+ T cells sorted from PBMCs, taken roughly 5 days after vaccination. The receptors originated from a man aged 50 or older who received an inactivated influenza vaccine.

This clonotype was observed a handful of times. The V gene is TRBV9, the J gene TRBJ2-7; 7 bases align to TRBD1. V gave up 0 bases and J gave up 2 bases; unmatched junction bases: 5. Germline assignment: CDR1 SGDLS and CDR2 YYNGEE. The CDR3 covers 15 residues. The CDR3 DNA reads as TGTGCCAGCAGCGTAGCGACAGGGTCCCCCTACGAGCAGTACTTC. It translates to CASSVATGSPYEQYF. Variable domain in full (rest from reference TRBV9 and TRBJ2-7): DSGVTQTPKHLITATGQRVTLRCSPRSGDLSVYWYQQSLDQGLQFLIQYYNGEERAKGNILERFSAQQFPDLHSELNLSSLELGDSALYFCASSVATGSPYEQYFGPGTRLTVT.

This chain links TRBV6-1 with TRBJ1-2; D possibly corresponds to TRBD1 (6 bases). This CDR3 region has 14 residues. Germline loops: CDR1 MNHNS, CDR2 SASEGT. Trimming shortened V by 6 bases and J by 7 bases, and 18 bases separated the two germline ends. CDR3 in amino acids: CASRSNGGGSGYTF. CDR3 coding DNA: TGTGCCAGCAGATCAAACGGAGGGGGGTCTGGCTACACCTTC.

This clonotype came up a few times. This sequence joins TRBV6-2 or TRBV6-3 and TRBJ2-1; maybe TRBD2 (6 bases). The CDR3 extends over 15 amino acids. V shed 9 bases and J shed 4 bases, with 19 bases lying between them. Germline V gives CDR1 MNHEY, CDR2 SVGEGT. The CDR3 DNA sequence: TGTGCCAGTATTCAGACGGGAGTCCATTACAATGAGCAGTTCTTC. Amino acid sequence: CASIQTGVHYNEQFF.

V is TRBV4-2 and J is TRBJ2-1; TRBD2 aligns across 8 bases. J was trimmed by 7 bases and V by 4 bases; bases with no gene match: 9. Germline CDR1 reads LGHNA; CDR2 reads YNFKEQ. The CDR3 spans 15 residues. The CDR3: CASSPTSARRNEQFF. In DNA, the CDR3 is TGTGCCAGCAGCCCGACTAGCGCACGAAGGAATGAGCAGTTCTTC.

V gene TRBV10-3 combines with J gene TRBJ2-7; 13 nucleotides align to TRBD2. CDR3 length equals 14 residues. Germline values: CDR1 ENHRY, CDR2 SYGVKD. V shed 2 bases, J shed 6 bases, and the junction held 1 base outside the gene matches. The CDR3 sequence is CAISEGLAGVEQYF. The CDR3 DNA reads as TGTGCCATCAGTGAGGGACTAGCGGGAGTCGAGCAGTACTTC.

The chain employs TRBV15 and TRBJ2-3; 7 nucleotides align to TRBD1. V was clipped by 0 bases and J by 4 bases; unmatched bases: 10. Germline loops: CDR1 LNHNV, CDR2 YYDKDF (reference sequence). This CDR3 region has 17 residues. The CDR3 bases are TGTGCCACCAGCAGAGATAGGGGAACAGGGGTGGCAGATACGCAGTATTTT. This sequence encodes CATSRDRGTGVADTQYF.

The chain links TRBV29-1 to TRBJ2-1; TRBD2 matches 10 bases. This CDR3 has 17 residues. V dropped 4 bases and J dropped 4; count of bases not matched to a gene: 13. Looked up from germline, CDR1 is SQVTM and CDR2 is ANQGSEA. CDR3 sequence (DNA): TGCAGCGTTGGGGGGGCGCGTTGGACTAGCGGTTACAATGAGCAGTTCTTC. This sequence encodes CSVGGARWTSGYNEQFF.

This clonotype was seen at least ten times. The junction shows a germline mismatch at one end, possibly a read error. The V gene is TRBV7-2, the J gene TRBJ1-2; TRBD1 matches 8 bases. CDR1 is SGHTA and CDR2 is FQGNSA in the germline V gene. This CDR3 spans 14 amino acids. The DNA of the CDR3 is TGTGCCAGCAGTTTAGGACAGGGCCACTATGGCTACACCTTC. Amino acids: CASSLGQGHYGYTF.

This clonotype was found a few times. The chain joins TRBV27 to TRBJ2-2, with TRBD2 matching 7 bases. The CDR3 length is 15 residues. Germline V gene sequence: CDR1 MNHEY, CDR2 SMNVEV (reference sequence). J was trimmed by 2 bases and V by 5 bases; bases with no gene match: 5. This chain's CDR3 is CASSPRGLNTGELFF. CDR3 nucleotide sequence: TGTGCCAGCAGTCCGAGGGGACTAAACACCGGGGAGCTGTTTTTT.

The V call is TRBV2, the J call TRBJ2-7; 10 bases are a match to TRBD2. This CDR3 comprises 16 residues. The germline CDR1 and CDR2 sequences are SNHLY and FYNNEI. J lost 0 bases, V lost 4 bases, and 6 bases had no gene match. CDR3 in amino acids: CASSARSGRSSYEQYF. The CDR3, as DNA: TGTGCCAGCAGTGCTCGTAGCGGGAGGAGCTCCTACGAGCAGTACTTC.

The chain links TRBV27 to TRBJ2-3, with a tentative D call TRBD1 (6 bases). This CDR3 contains 18 residues. V was shortened by 7 bases and J by 3 bases, with 26 bases between the two germline ends. Germline CDR1 is MNHEY and CDR2 is SMNVEV (reference sequence). In DNA, the CDR3 is TGTGCCAGCATCAATTGGAACCGGGACACCATTGGAACAGATACGCAGTATTTT. Amino acid sequence: CASINWNRDTIGTDTQYF.

CDR3 in amino acids: CASSYSAGYEQYF. The CDR3 nucleotides read TGTGCCAGCAGTTACTCTGCGGGGTACGAGCAGTACTTC. This chain uses TRBV6-5 with TRBJ2-7; a weak D match, TRBD2 (6 bases). The germline V gene encodes CDR1 MNHEY and CDR2 SVGAGI. The V end lost 0 bases, the J end lost 4 bases, and 7 bases lay between the germline ends. This CDR3 contains 13 residues.

V is TRBV29-1 and J is TRBJ2-1; 8 bases line up with TRBD2. V lost 3 bases and J lost 3; bases outside the gene matches: 10. The V gene's germline CDR1 is SQVTM and CDR2 ANQGSEA. The CDR3 loop spans 16 amino acids. The CDR3 region is CSVDVRGLARYNEQFF. In DNA, the CDR3 is TGCAGCGTTGACGTGAGAGGACTAGCCCGCTACAATGAGCAGTTCTTC.

This clonotype was seen more than once but under ten times. V gene TRBV9 combines with J gene TRBJ2-1; 8 bases match TRBD2. Germline values: CDR1 SGDLS, CDR2 YYNGEE. The CDR3 loop spans 14 amino acids. V shed 5 bases, J shed 6 bases, and the junction held 7 bases outside the gene matches. The CDR3 loop is CASRRTSTGNEQFF. CDR3 sequence (DNA): TGTGCCAGCAGGCGGACTAGCACAGGCAATGAGCAGTTCTTC.

This clonotype was counted a few times. The chain uses TRBV7-3 and TRBJ2-1; the match to TRBD2 covers 7 bases. The ends lost 0 bases at V and 6 bases at J; junction bases unmatched: 11. The CDR3 spans 17 residues. Germline-derived CDR1 and CDR2 are SGHTA and FQGTGA. The CDR3 region has the DNA TGTGCCAGCAGCTTAACGGGAGGGTCTTTTACAGGCAATGAGCAGTTCTTC. This translates into CASSLTGGSFTGNEQFF.

This clonotype was counted between two and nine times. The V and J genes are TRBV5-1 and TRBJ2-1; D is undetermined. This CDR3 comprises 14 residues. Trimming took 2 bases from V and 6 from J, leaving 12 bases between them. The germline V gene encodes CDR1 SGHRS and CDR2 YFSETQ. CDR3 coding DNA: TGCGCCAGCAGCTTTATCCAGGCTCCCAATGAGCAGTTCTTC. This codes for CASSFIQAPNEQFF.

V and J are TRBV2 and TRBJ2-1, with TRBD2 matching over 10 bases. The CDR3 sequence is 15 residues long. Unmatched junction bases numbered 4, after V lost 2 bases and J lost 6 bases. Germline CDR1 SNHLY, CDR2 FYNNEI. CDR3 residues: CASSEFLAGVNEQFF. In DNA, the CDR3 is TGTGCCAGCAGTGAATTTCTAGCGGGAGTCAATGAGCAGTTCTTC.

This clonotype appeared many times. The genes are TRBV4-3 and TRBJ2-1; D not certain. Germline CDR1 reads LGHNA; CDR2 reads YSLEER. The CDR3 loop spans 11 amino acids. V lost 1 base and J lost 9, with 4 bases in between. Written as DNA, the CDR3 is TGCGCCAGCAGCCAAGCTAGTGAGCAGTTCTTC. Translation gives CASSQASEQFF.

The sample holds a few counts of this clonotype. The chain combines TRBV20-1 with TRBJ1-5; D is uncertain. CDR1 is DFQATT and CDR2 is SNEGSKA in the germline V gene (reference sequence). Trimming cost V 1 base and J 0 bases, with 7 bases left between them. The CDR3 has 14 residues. The CDR3 spells CSARGPASNQPQHF. Written as DNA, the CDR3 is TGCAGTGCTAGAGGGCCGGCTAGCAATCAGCCCCAGCATTTT.

A few counts support this clonotype. Here the CDR3 reads CSPHGGRGGNEQFF. CDR3 coding DNA: TGCAGTCCGCACGGCGGGAGGGGAGGGAATGAGCAGTTCTTC. This chain connects TRBV20-1 to TRBJ2-1, with TRBD2 identical over 9 bases. The CDR3 contains 14 residues. Trimming took 8 bases from V and 7 from J; bases not matched to a gene: 12. Germline V gene data show CDR1 as DFQATT and CDR2 as SNEGSKA (reference sequence).

The V gene is TRBV7-2, the J gene TRBJ1-5; a weak D match, TRBD1 (5 bases). With 1 base removed from V and 7 bases from J, the gap between germline ends came to 11 bases. The germline gives CDR1 SGHTA, CDR2 FQGNSA. The CDR3 sequence is 14 residues long. CDR3 nucleotides: TGTGCCAGCAGCTTAGACCAGGGCGGACAGCCCCAGCATTTT. As protein: CASSLDQGGQPQHF. The variable domain in full, with the rest retrieved from reference TRBV7-2 and TRBJ1-5, is GAGVSQSPSNKVTEKGKDVELRCDPISGHTALYWYRQSLGQGLEFLIYFQGNSAPDKSGLPSDRFSAERTGGSVSTLTIQRTQQEDSAVYLCASSLDQGGQPQHFGDGTRLSIL.

The chain uses TRBV20-1 and TRBJ1-4; D is ambiguous. CDR3 length equals 12 residues. The germline V gene has CDR1 DFQATT and CDR2 SNEGSKA (reference sequence). V was trimmed by 7 bases and J by 3 bases, leaving 9 bases between them. In nucleotides, the CDR3 is TGCAGTGAGCGCGGGCCTAATGAAAAACTGTTTTTT. Protein product: CSERGPNEKLFF.

This clonotype has more than one count but fewer than ten. The genes are TRBV9 and TRBJ1-4, with 9 positions matching TRBD1. Trimming cost V 3 bases and J 5 bases; bases outside gene matches: 8. The germline CDR1 and CDR2 sequences are SGDLS and YYNGEE. The CDR3 loop spans 16 amino acids. The CDR3 DNA reads TGTGCCAGCAGCGCCCTCGGGACAGGGCTAAATGAAAAACTGTTTTTT. Amino acids: CASSALGTGLNEKLFF.

The chain recombines TRBV12-3 or TRBV12-4 with TRBJ2-7, with D unclear. Trimming removed 6 bases at V and 4 bases at J, with 10 bases between. The CDR3 runs 12 residues. Here the CDR3 reads CASSPETYEQYF. CDR3 DNA sequence: TGTGCCAGCAGCCCGGAGACGTACGAGCAGTACTTC.